Listed below are T cell receptor beta chains from one sample, sequenced in a study of T cells in Graves' hyperthyroidism and ophthalmopathy. MiXCR, applied by TCRdb to the multiplex PCR reads, yields one record per CDR3 protein. The table records fewer than 700,000 distinct CDR3 sequences, about 17% of them present only once. Sequences were obtained from blood. All receptors derive from a young woman with Graves' hyperthyroidism. Each CDR3 is given with its conserved first and last residue. The D gene is left open where the match is weak. The size field is filled for only some rows; it gives once, few, many or a size class.

NA TRBJ1-4 TRBV11-2 NA TGTGCCAGCAGCTTATCCAGCTTGGGAGGTGAAAAACTGTTTTTT CASSLSSLGGEKLFF
TRBD1 TRBJ2-3 TRBV19 few TGTGCCAGTAGTTCACAGGGGGCGCTGAGCACAGATACGCAGTATTTT CASSSQGALSTDTQYF
NA TRBJ2-3 TRBV6-5 many TGTGCCAGCAGTTACTCGCTCGGACTAACGAGCACAGATACGCAGTATTTT CASSYSLGLTSTDTQYF
TRBD1 TRBJ2-1 TRBV14 NA TGTGCCAGCAGCCAATACCGAGGGGAAGGGGACAGTGAGCGGTTCTTC CASSQYRGEGDSERFF
TRBD2 TRBJ2-1 TRBV10-3 many TGTGCCAGCGGGACTAGCGGCAATGAGCAGTTCTTC CASGTSGNEQFF
TRBD1 TRBJ1-5 TRBV7-3 once TGTGCCAGCAGACGAGGATGGGCACAGGGGGCGGGACAGCCCCAGCATTTT CASRRGWAQGAGQPQHF
NA TRBJ1-4 TRBV11-2 few TGTGCCAGCAGCTTAGTTGGGCCTCGGGTTTCGGGTGAAAAACTGTTTTTT CASSLVGPRVSGEKLFF
NA TRBJ2-7 TRBV4-1 NA TGCGCCAGCAGCCAAGTACCGGGACTTCTGGAGCAGTACTTC CASSQVPGLLEQYF
TRBD2 TRBJ2-1 TRBV28 NA TGTGCCAGCAGTCGGGCGGGAGGAGTTTGCAATGAGCAGTTCTTC CASSRAGGVCNEQFF
NA TRBJ1-5 TRBV7-8 many TGTGCCAGCAGCCCTAGGGTAGGGGATCAGCCCCAGCATTTT CASSPRVGDQPQHF